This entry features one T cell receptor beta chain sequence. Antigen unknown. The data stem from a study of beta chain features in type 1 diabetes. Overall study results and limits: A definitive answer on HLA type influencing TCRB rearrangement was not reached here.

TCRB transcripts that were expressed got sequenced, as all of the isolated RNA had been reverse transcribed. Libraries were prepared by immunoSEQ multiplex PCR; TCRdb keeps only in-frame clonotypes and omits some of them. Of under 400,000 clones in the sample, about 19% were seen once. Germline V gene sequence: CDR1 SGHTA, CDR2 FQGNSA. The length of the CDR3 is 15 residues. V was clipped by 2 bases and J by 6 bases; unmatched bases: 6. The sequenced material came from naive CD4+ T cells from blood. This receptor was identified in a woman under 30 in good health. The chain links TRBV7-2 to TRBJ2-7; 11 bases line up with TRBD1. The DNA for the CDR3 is TGTGCCAGCAGCTTAAGTCGGACAGGGGGCCCCGAGCAGTACTTC. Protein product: CASSLSRTGGPEQYF.